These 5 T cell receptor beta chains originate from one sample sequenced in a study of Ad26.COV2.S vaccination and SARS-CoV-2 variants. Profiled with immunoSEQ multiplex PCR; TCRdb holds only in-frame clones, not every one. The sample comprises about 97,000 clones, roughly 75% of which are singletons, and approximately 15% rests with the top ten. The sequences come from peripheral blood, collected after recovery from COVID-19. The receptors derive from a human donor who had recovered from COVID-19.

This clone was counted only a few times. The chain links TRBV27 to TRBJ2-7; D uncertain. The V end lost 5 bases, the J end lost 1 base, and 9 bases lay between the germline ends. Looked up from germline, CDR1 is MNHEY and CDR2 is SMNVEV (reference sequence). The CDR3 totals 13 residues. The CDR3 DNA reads TGTGCCAGCAGTCAGACACCTTCCTACGAGCAGTACTTC. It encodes CASSQTPSYEQYF.

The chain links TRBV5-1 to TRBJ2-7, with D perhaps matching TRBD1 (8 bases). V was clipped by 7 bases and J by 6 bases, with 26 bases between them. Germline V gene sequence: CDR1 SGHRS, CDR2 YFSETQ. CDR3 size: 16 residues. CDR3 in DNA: TGCGCCAGCCGGGGGGTGTCAGGGGGCTTTAGCGGCGAGCAGTACTTC. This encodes CASRGVSGGFSGEQYF. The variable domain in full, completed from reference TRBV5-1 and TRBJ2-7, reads KAGVTQTPRYLIKTRGQQVTLSCSPISGHRSVSWYQQTPGQGLQFLFEYFSETQRNKGNFPGRFSGRQFSNSRSEMNVSTLELGDSALYLCASRGVSGGFSGEQYFGPGTRLTVT.

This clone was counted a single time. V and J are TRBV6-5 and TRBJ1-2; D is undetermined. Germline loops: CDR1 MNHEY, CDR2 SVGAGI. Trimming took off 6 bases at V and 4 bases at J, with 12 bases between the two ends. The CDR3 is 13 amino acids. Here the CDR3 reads CASSPDGFYGYTF. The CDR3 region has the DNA TGTGCCAGCAGCCCGGACGGATTCTATGGCTACACCTTC.

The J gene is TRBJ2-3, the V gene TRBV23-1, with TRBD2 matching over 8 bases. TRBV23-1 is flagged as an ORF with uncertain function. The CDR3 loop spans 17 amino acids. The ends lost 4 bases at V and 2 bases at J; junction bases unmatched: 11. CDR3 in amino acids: CASSPLGGSGNTDTQYF. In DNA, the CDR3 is TGCGCCAGCAGTCCCCTCGGGGGTAGCGGGAACACAGATACGCAGTATTTT.

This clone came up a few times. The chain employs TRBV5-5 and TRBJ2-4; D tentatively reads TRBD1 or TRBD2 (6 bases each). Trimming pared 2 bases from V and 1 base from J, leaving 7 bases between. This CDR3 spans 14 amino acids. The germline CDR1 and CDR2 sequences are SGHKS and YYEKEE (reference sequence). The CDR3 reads CASSLGGAKNIQYF. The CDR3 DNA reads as TGTGCCAGCAGCTTAGGGGGGGCCAAAAACATTCAGTACTTC.